This passage covers 13 T cell receptor beta chains from one sample sequenced in a study of T cell responses to AZD1222 COVID-19 vaccine. Profiled with immunoSEQ multiplex PCR; TCRdb holds only in-frame clones, not every one. The sample consists of around 120,000 clones, approximately 85% of them appearing once. Sample: peripheral blood, taken on day 0 of MenACWY control vaccination. These receptor sequences come from an adult in good health.

The rearrangement joins TRBV5-1 to TRBJ2-3; D gene ambiguous. Trimming took 0 bases from V and 7 from J, leaving 15 bases between them. The CDR3 length is 15 residues. The germline V gene has CDR1 SGHRS and CDR2 YFSETQ. CDR3 nucleotide sequence: TGCGCCAGCAGCTTGGGGTTCTTAACTATGCATACGCAGTATTTT. This sequence encodes CASSLGFLTMHTQYF.

The chain has TRBV3-1 (or the pseudogene TRBV3-2) and TRBJ1-5; 9 nucleotides line up with TRBD1. This CDR3 has 14 residues. CDR1 is LGHDT, CDR2 YNNKEL, per germline (reference sequence). V lost 4 bases and J lost 4; bases outside the gene matches: 2. This CDR3 reads CASSPTGGNQPQHF. The CDR3 coding sequence is TGTGCCAGCAGCCCGACAGGGGGTAATCAGCCCCAGCATTTT.

DNA for the CDR3: TGTGCCAGCAGCGTAGATCGGGCACCTTACTACGAGCAGTACTTC. It translates to CASSVDRAPYYEQYF. This chain connects TRBV9 to TRBJ2-7, with D uncertain. V lost 0 bases to trimming and J lost 3 bases, with 13 bases between them. Germline CDR1 reads SGDLS; CDR2 reads YYNGEE. This CDR3 is 15 amino acids long.

The chain is built from TRBV7-9 and TRBJ2-1; D not certain. The CDR3 is 15 amino acids. Germline V lookup: CDR1 SEHNR, CDR2 FQNEAQ (reference sequence). V lost 2 bases to trimming and J lost 2 bases, with 10 bases between them. The CDR3 DNA is TGTGCCAGCAGCTTACTTTACGCCGCCTACAATGAGCAGTTCTTC. This translates into CASSLLYAAYNEQFF.

This sequence joins TRBV27 and TRBJ1-2; D is uncertain. V lost 5 bases and J 8 bases, leaving 18 bases between the germline ends. This CDR3 contains 14 residues. CDR1 is MNHEY and CDR2 is SMNVEV in the germline V gene (reference sequence). The CDR3 is CASSTIPTRGGYTF. The CDR3 nucleotides read TGTGCCAGCAGTACGATACCAACACGGGGAGGCTACACCTTC.

This chain links TRBV7-9 with TRBJ1-5, with D perhaps matching TRBD1 (6 bases). This CDR3 is built from 13 residues. CDR1 is SEHNR, CDR2 FQNEAQ, per germline (reference sequence). Between the trimmed V and J ends, which lost 3 bases and 9 bases, there was a span of 12 bases. The CDR3 coding sequence is TGTGCCAGCAGCTTTAGTGACAGGACGCCCCAGCATTTT. Translated, it gives CASSFSDRTPQHF.

This clone was seen a handful of times. The rearrangement joins TRBV3-1 (or the pseudogene TRBV3-2) to TRBJ1-6; no firm D call. The CDR3 totals 14 residues. V was shortened by 4 bases and J by 7 bases, with 11 bases between the two germline ends. CDR1 is LGHDT and CDR2 is YNNKEL in the germline V gene (reference sequence). Here the CDR3 reads CASSRNPSNSPLHF. The DNA for the CDR3 is TGTGCCAGCAGCCGGAACCCGTCCAATTCACCCCTCCACTTT.

The chain is built from TRBV5-6 and TRBJ1-6; D ambiguous. The CDR3 is made up of 18 amino acids. Germline V gene sequence: CDR1 SGHDT, CDR2 YYEEEE. V was clipped by 0 bases and J by 0 bases, with 13 bases between them. The CDR3 loop is CASSLVQTSSSYNSPLHF. CDR3 DNA sequence: TGTGCCAGCAGCTTGGTCCAGACTTCCAGCTCCTATAATTCACCCCTCCACTTT.

This chain connects TRBV4-2 to TRBJ1-2; perhaps TRBD1 as D (5 bases). The V end was cut by 1 base, the J end by 4 bases, with 16 bases between. Germline V lookup: CDR1 LGHNA, CDR2 YNFKEQ. The CDR3 is made up of 16 amino acids. The CDR3 is CASSQAWQGIGYGYTF. CDR3 nucleotide sequence: TGTGCCAGCAGCCAAGCCTGGCAGGGCATCGGCTATGGCTACACCTTC.

This sequence joins TRBV7-9 and TRBJ2-1, with TRBD2 identical over 14 bases. CDR1 and CDR2 from the germline V gene are SEHNR and FQNEAQ (reference sequence). V was pared by 1 base and J by 9 bases, with 2 bases of the junction left unmatched. This CDR3 comprises 15 residues. DNA for the CDR3: TGTGCCAGCAGCTTAGGACTAGCGGGGGGGATTGAGCAGTTCTTC. Translating gives CASSLGLAGGIEQFF.

This clone appeared once. V is TRBV7-2 and J is TRBJ2-3, with 15 bases identical to TRBD2. The CDR3 is 16 residues long. CDR1 is SGHTA, CDR2 FQGNSA, per germline. V was clipped by 5 bases and J by 4 bases; unmatched bases: 4. The CDR3 loop is CASSPWTSGGADTQYF. For the CDR3, the DNA is TGTGCCAGCAGCCCGTGGACTAGCGGGGGGGCAGATACGCAGTATTTT.

This CDR3 reads CSLRDSRNTIYF. The CDR3 DNA follows: TGCAGCCTGAGAGACAGCAGAAACACCATATATTTT. The gene calls are TRBV29-1 and TRBJ1-3; the D gene is possibly TRBD1 (5 bases). This CDR3 contains 12 residues. CDR1 and CDR2 from the germline V gene are SQVTM and ANQGSEA. Trimming shortened V by 8 bases and J by 5 bases, and 13 bases separated the two germline ends.

J is TRBJ2-1 and V is TRBV19; maybe TRBD1 (6 bases). With 6 bases removed from V and 0 bases from J, the gap between germline ends came to 12 bases. This CDR3 comprises 15 residues. Germline V lookup: CDR1 LNHDA, CDR2 SQIVND (reference sequence). The CDR3 DNA sequence: TGTGCCAGTAGGTTTGGCAGGGGCTCCTACAATGAGCAGTTCTTC. Amino acids: CASRFGRGSYNEQFF.